What follows are 23 T cell receptor beta chains derived from one specimen sequenced in a study of shared clonotypes between healthy human individuals. The protocol was immunoSEQ multiplex PCR, while the TCRdb copy is restricted to in-frame clones and leaves out a portion. The repertoire includes 520,000 or so clones, approximately 79% of them detected once, and 10% to 15% sits in the top ten. Sequenced sample: PBMCs. These receptors were taken from a woman aged 35 to 49 in good health. Some clones in this sample may be carry-over from other donors' samples.

This chain connects TRBV5-1 to TRBJ2-7, with TRBD2 matching over 11 bases. This CDR3 region has 16 residues. With V trimmed by 2 bases and J by 2 bases, 6 bases remained unmatched. Germline CDR1 SGHRS, CDR2 YFSETQ. The CDR3 DNA is TGCGCCAGCAGCTTACGCGGACTAGCGGGCGCCTACGAGCAGTACTTC. Protein sequence: CASSLRGLAGAYEQYF.

The gene calls are TRBV30 and TRBJ2-3, with TRBD2 identical over 9 bases. Germline V gene sequence: CDR1 GTSNPN, CDR2 SVGIG (reference sequence). The CDR3 sequence is 12 residues long. V was pared by 4 bases and J by 8 bases, with 4 bases of the junction left unmatched. The CDR3 region has the DNA TGTGCCTGGACTAGCGGGATGGGTACGCAGTATTTT. Encoded protein: CAWTSGMGTQYF.

This clone has a single count. The CDR3 sequence is CASSLGETQYF. In DNA, the CDR3 is TGTGCCAGCAGCCTCGGAGAGACCCAGTACTTC. The chain recombines TRBV11-2 with TRBJ2-5; D is ambiguous. The V end lost 5 bases, the J end lost 4 bases, and 5 bases lay between the germline ends. Germline CDR1 SGHAT, CDR2 FQNNGV. The CDR3 length is 11 residues.

V is TRBV6-1 and J is TRBJ1-2; D is unclear. This CDR3 spans 15 amino acids. CDR1 and CDR2 (germline): MNHNS, SASEGT. V lost 0 bases, J lost 2 bases, and 10 bases lay in between. CDR3 DNA sequence: TGTGCCAGCAGTGAAGCCGGACCGGGGAACTATGGCTACACCTTC. Amino acids: CASSEAGPGNYGYTF.

This clone has a handful of counts. The gene calls are TRBV6-6 and TRBJ2-5, with 11 bases identical to TRBD2. This CDR3 has 16 residues. Germline CDR1 is MNHNY and CDR2 is SVGAGI (reference sequence). Trimming removed 5 bases from V and 4 bases from J; junction bases left unmatched: 9. The CDR3 DNA is TGTGCCAGCAGTGCCGGGGGGACTAGCGGAAGAGAGACCCAGTACTTC. It is translated as CASSAGGTSGRETQYF.

V is TRBV4-3 and J is TRBJ2-1, with 8 nucleotides matching TRBD2. Germline V lookup: CDR1 LGHNA, CDR2 YSLEER. The CDR3 has 16 amino acids. With V trimmed by 2 bases and J by 6 bases, 9 bases remained unmatched. CDR3 DNA: TGCGCCAGCAGCCAACGAGCTAGCCGGGGGGGCAATGAGCAGTTCTTC. Its protein product is CASSQRASRGGNEQFF.

The V and J genes are TRBV18 and TRBJ2-2, with a weak D call TRBD2 (5 bases). There are 14 residues in the CDR3. Germline CDR1 reads KGHSH; CDR2 reads LQKENI. Trimming took off 6 bases at V and 0 bases at J, with 8 bases between the two ends. The CDR3 loop reads CASSGEPNTGELFF. In nucleotides, the CDR3 is TGTGCCAGCTCGGGAGAACCGAACACCGGGGAGCTGTTTTTT.

This rearrangement joins TRBV6-1 to TRBJ2-3; D gene unclear. CDR1 is MNHNS and CDR2 is SASEGT in the germline V gene. Trimming stripped 7 bases from V and 0 bases from J, with 14 bases between. The CDR3 loop spans 15 amino acids. Here the CDR3 reads CASTLFGPSTDTQYF. Written as DNA, the CDR3 is TGTGCCAGCACGTTGTTCGGGCCGAGCACAGATACGCAGTATTTT.

The CDR3 sequence is CATSRGTRITGELFF. The DNA of the CDR3 is TGTGCCACCAGCAGAGGGACTAGAATCACCGGGGAGCTGTTTTTT. V and J are TRBV15 and TRBJ2-2; 7 positions agree with TRBD2. Germline CDR1 reads LNHNV; CDR2 reads YYDKDF (reference sequence). V was clipped by 1 base and J by 4 bases; unmatched bases: 3. There are 15 residues in the CDR3.

The chain is built from TRBV10-2 and TRBJ1-1, with TRBD1 identical over 8 bases. This CDR3 has 17 amino acids. The germline gives CDR1 WSHSY, CDR2 SAAADI. The V gene end was trimmed by 6 bases and the J gene end by 1 base; junction bases not matched to a gene: 13. The CDR3 DNA reads as TGCGCCAGCAGGGGAATTCCCGGGACAGGTGAGAACACTGAAGCTTTCTTT. This translates into CASRGIPGTGENTEAFF.

In nucleotides, the CDR3 is TGCGCCAGCAACCTGGGACAGCGAGCCACTGAAGCTTTCTTT. Translated, it gives CASNLGQRATEAFF. The chain combines TRBV10-2 with TRBJ1-1; TRBD1 aligns across 7 bases. Germline loops: CDR1 WSHSY, CDR2 SAAADI. With 7 bases clipped from V and 4 bases from J, the junction kept 9 bases outside the gene matches. The length of the CDR3 is 14 residues.

This chain links TRBV29-1 with TRBJ2-2; 7 positions agree with TRBD1. The CDR3 is 14 residues long. Germline V CDR1 and CDR2: SQVTM, ANQGSEA. The ends lost 5 bases at V and 4 bases at J; junction bases unmatched: 7. The CDR3 is CSVLTGSVTGELFF. The CDR3 nucleotides are TGCAGCGTTTTGACAGGGTCGGTCACCGGGGAGCTGTTTTTT.

The chain uses TRBV29-1 and TRBJ1-2, with 9 bases that match TRBD1. V was clipped by 5 bases and J by 7 bases; unmatched bases: 11. The germline V gene encodes CDR1 SQVTM and CDR2 ANQGSEA. CDR3 length: 14 amino acids. The CDR3 nucleotides are TGCAGCGTTCAAGGTGAACAGGGGGCGCTTGGCTACACCTTC. Encoded protein: CSVQGEQGALGYTF.

V gene TRBV10-1 combines with J gene TRBJ2-3; TRBD2 is a possible D gene (6 bases). Trimming cost V 7 bases and J 3 bases, with 17 bases left between them. This CDR3 is 15 amino acids long. Germline V gene sequence: CDR1 WNHNN, CDR2 SYGVQD (reference sequence). The CDR3 DNA reads TGCGCCAGCATTCTTCCGGGACTCCGTACAGATACGCAGTATTTT. Its protein is CASILPGLRTDTQYF.

This chain connects TRBV18 to TRBJ1-2, with D possibly TRBD1 on 5 matching bases. V gave up 6 bases and J gave up 4 bases, with 9 bases separating them. Germline CDR1 is KGHSH and CDR2 is LQKENI. The CDR3 consists of 12 residues. CDR3 region: CASSPDSYGYTF. As DNA, the CDR3 is TGTGCCAGCTCTCCCGACAGCTATGGCTACACCTTC.

A remark on this clone: Additional DNA sequences in this sample encode the identical CDR3. This rearrangement joins TRBV4-3 to TRBJ2-7; 10 bases match TRBD1. The CDR3 length is 15 residues. Germline lookup yields CDR1 LGHNA and CDR2 YSLEER. V was pared by 0 bases and J by 7 bases, with 6 bases of the junction left unmatched. The CDR3 loop is CASSQERQGAREQYF. Written as DNA, the CDR3 is TGCGCCAGCAGCCAAGAAAGACAGGGGGCTCGGGAGCAGTACTTC.

The J gene is TRBJ2-1, the V gene TRBV7-8; 14 bases match TRBD2. CDR3 length: 15 amino acids. With 7 bases clipped from V and 9 bases from J, the junction kept 8 bases outside the gene matches. Germline V lookup: CDR1 SGHVS, CDR2 FQNEAQ. The CDR3: CASISGTSGSSEQFF. In DNA, the CDR3 is TGTGCCAGCATTTCGGGGACTAGCGGGAGTAGTGAGCAGTTCTTC.

The genes are TRBV5-6 and TRBJ2-2; D perhaps matches TRBD2 (7 bases). V was pared by 2 bases and J by 6 bases, with 20 bases between. The germline V gene encodes CDR1 SGHDT and CDR2 YYEEEE. This CDR3 has 17 amino acids. CDR3 loop: CASSLGGGNPYPGELFF. CDR3 nucleotides: TGTGCCAGCAGCTTAGGGGGGGGCAACCCCTACCCCGGGGAGCTGTTTTTT.

The gene calls are TRBV5-1 and TRBJ2-7; TRBD2 aligns across 15 bases. Per germline, CDR1 SGHRS and CDR2 YFSETQ. The CDR3 has 17 residues. Trimming took 4 bases from V and 3 from J; bases not matched to a gene: 8. CDR3 loop: CASSPGLAGGLIYEQYF. CDR3 in DNA: TGCGCCAGCAGCCCAGGACTAGCGGGAGGGCTTATCTACGAGCAGTACTTC. The full variable domain, completed using reference TRBV5-1 and TRBJ2-7, is KAGVTQTPRYLIKTRGQQVTLSCSPISGHRSVSWYQQTPGQGLQFLFEYFSETQRNKGNFPGRFSGRQFSNSRSEMNVSTLELGDSALYLCASSPGLAGGLIYEQYFGPGTRLTVT.

The chain employs TRBV11-3 and TRBJ2-5, with 8 bases matching TRBD2. The CDR3 contains 14 residues. V lost 2 bases, J lost 5 bases, and 4 bases stayed unmatched. Germline assignment: CDR1 SGHNT and CDR2 YENEEA. CDR3 residues: CASSLYGRGETQYF. CDR3 DNA sequence: TGTGCCAGCAGCTTATACGGGAGGGGGGAGACCCAGTACTTC.

This clone was seen a single time. The chain combines TRBV28 with TRBJ2-1, with 7 positions matching TRBD1. Germline trimming cut 6 bases from V and 9 bases from J; bases unmatched to any gene: 11. Germline V lookup: CDR1 MDHEN, CDR2 SYDVKM. The CDR3 is made up of 14 amino acids. CDR3: CASRQDRPRSEQFF. DNA of the CDR3: TGTGCCAGCAGGCAGGACAGGCCTCGAAGTGAGCAGTTCTTC.

The rearrangement links TRBV5-8 to TRBJ2-7; maybe TRBD2 (5 bases). V lost 5 bases and J lost 2, with 17 bases in between. CDR3 length: 15 residues. Germline V lookup: CDR1 SGHTS, CDR2 YDEGEE. CDR3 sequence: CASRRELGYPYEQYF. CDR3 DNA: TGTGCCAGCAGAAGGGAGCTGGGGTATCCCTACGAGCAGTACTTC.

CDR3 sequence (DNA): TGTGCCAGCAGCGTCTGGGGACTAGCAGAAAATGAGCAGTTCTTC. This translates into CASSVWGLAENEQFF. The rearrangement uses TRBV9 and TRBJ2-1, with 9 bases aligning to TRBD2. J was trimmed by 7 bases and V by 2 bases; bases with no gene match: 7. CDR3 length: 15 residues. The germline gives CDR1 SGDLS, CDR2 YYNGEE.